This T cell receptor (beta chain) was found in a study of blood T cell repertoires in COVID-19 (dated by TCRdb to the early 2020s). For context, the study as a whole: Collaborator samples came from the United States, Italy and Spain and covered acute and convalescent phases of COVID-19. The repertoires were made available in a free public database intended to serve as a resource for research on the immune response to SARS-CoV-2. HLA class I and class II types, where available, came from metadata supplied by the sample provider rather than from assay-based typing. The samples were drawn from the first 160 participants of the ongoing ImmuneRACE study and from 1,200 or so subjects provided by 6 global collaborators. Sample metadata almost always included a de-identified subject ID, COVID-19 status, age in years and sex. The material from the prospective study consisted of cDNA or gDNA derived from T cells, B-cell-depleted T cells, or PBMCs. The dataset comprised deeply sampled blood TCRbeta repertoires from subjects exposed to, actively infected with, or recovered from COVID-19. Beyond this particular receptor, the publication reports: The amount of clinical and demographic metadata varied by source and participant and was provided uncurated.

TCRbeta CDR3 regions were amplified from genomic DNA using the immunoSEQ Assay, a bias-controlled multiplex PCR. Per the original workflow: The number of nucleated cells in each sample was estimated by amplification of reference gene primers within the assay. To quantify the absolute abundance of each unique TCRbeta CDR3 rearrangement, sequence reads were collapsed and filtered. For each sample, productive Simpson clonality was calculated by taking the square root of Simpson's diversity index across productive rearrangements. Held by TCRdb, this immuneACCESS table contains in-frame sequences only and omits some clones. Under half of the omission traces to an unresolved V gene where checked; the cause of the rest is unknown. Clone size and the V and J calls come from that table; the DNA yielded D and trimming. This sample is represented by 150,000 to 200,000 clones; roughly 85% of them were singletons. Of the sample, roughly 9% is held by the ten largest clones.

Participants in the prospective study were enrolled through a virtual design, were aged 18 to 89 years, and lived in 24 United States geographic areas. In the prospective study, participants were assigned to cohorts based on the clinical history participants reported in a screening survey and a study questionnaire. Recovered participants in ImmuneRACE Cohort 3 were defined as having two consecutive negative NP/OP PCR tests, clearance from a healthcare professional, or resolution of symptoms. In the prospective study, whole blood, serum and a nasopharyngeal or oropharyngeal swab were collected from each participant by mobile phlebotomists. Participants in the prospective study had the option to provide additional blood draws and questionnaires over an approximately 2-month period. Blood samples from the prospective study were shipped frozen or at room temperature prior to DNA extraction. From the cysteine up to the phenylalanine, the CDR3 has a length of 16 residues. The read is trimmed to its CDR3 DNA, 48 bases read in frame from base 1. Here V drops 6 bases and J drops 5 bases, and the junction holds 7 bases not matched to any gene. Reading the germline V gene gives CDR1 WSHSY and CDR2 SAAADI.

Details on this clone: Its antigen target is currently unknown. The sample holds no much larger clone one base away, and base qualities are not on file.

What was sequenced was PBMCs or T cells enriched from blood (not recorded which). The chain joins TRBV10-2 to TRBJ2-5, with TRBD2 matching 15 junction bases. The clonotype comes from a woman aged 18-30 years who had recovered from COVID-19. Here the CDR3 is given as CASRGTSGGQPETQYF. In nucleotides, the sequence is TGCGCCAGCAGGGGGACTAGCGGGGGGCAGCCGGAGACCCAGTACTTC.